This T cell receptor beta chain was documented in a study of blood T cell repertoires in COVID-19. About the research overall: Donors in the United States, Italy and Spain gave samples during acute or convalescent COVID-19. The analysed material was cDNA or gDNA that came from T cells, B-cell-depleted T cells, or PBMCs.

TCRdb's copy holds only in-frame clones and misses some; the assay was immunoSEQ multiplex PCR. Among 150,000 to 200,000 clones listed, 84% were seen once. The CDR3 length is 16 residues. Looked up from germline, CDR1 is SGHAT and CDR2 is FQDESV (reference sequence). With V trimmed by 4 bases and J by 0 bases, 6 bases remained unmatched. Source material: peripheral blood. The rearrangement joins TRBV11-1 to TRBJ1-1, with 9 positions matching TRBD1. This clonotype was obtained from a human donor with acute or convalescent COVID-19. The donor label of this sample is uncertain. The DNA of the CDR3 is TGTGCCAGCAGCTCCCGACAGGGGGAGATGAACACTGAAGCTTTCTTT. Protein product: CASSSRQGEMNTEAFF.